This T cell receptor beta chain was identified in a study of PD-L1 blockade in urothelial cancer. Across the whole study: The authors examined blood 3 weeks (second dose) and 6 weeks after treatment start. Peripheral blood specimens exhibited a median yield of approximately 150,000 T cells.

Described time point: peripheral blood 6 weeks after treatment start. Germline-derived CDR1 and CDR2 are SEHNR and FQNEAQ (reference sequence). This CDR3 is 14 amino acids long. Trimming pared 1 base from V and 0 bases from J, leaving 7 bases between. Only in-frame clones appear in the TCRdb table, and some are missing; sequencing was by immunoSEQ multiplex PCR. This sample has around 110,000 clones, with approximately 90% found just once. The receptor comes from a man in his 60s with urothelial cancer. This sequence joins TRBV7-9 and TRBJ2-7; perhaps TRBD1 as D (5 bases). The sample consisted of PBMCs, taken around atezolizumab (anti-PD-L1) treatment. The CDR3 here is CASSLEGISYEQYF. The CDR3 nucleotides are TGTGCCAGCAGCTTAGAGGGGATCTCCTACGAGCAGTACTTC.